The rows below give T cell receptor beta chains drawn from one sample of a study of T cells in Graves' hyperthyroidism and ophthalmopathy. TCRdb re-called the multiplex PCR reads with MiXCR, one entry per CDR3 protein. The data show about 740,000 distinct CDR3 sequences, 14% seen once. Input material: blood. The source of these receptors is a young woman with Graves' hyperthyroidism. CDR3s include the opening cysteine and the closing phenylalanine or tryptophan.

v_call: TRBV6-5
j_call: TRBJ1-1
cdr3_aa: CASSYSGGTEAFF

v_call: TRBV19
j_call: TRBJ2-3
cdr3_aa: CASSPRGQWKGTDTQYF

v_call: TRBV28
j_call: TRBJ2-7
cdr3_aa: CASSAGLAGAEQYF

v_call: TRBV18
j_call: TRBJ2-7
cdr3_aa: CASSPLAEDYEQYF

v_call: TRBV29-1
j_call: TRBJ2-7
cdr3_aa: CSVEDRTGQSYEQYF

v_call: TRBV28
j_call: TRBJ2-1
cdr3_aa: CASSTSTSGSIRTYYNEQFF

v_call: TRBV6-1
j_call: TRBJ1-1
cdr3_aa: CASKYRGTEAFF

v_call: TRBV5-4
j_call: TRBJ1-5
cdr3_aa: CASSLGGGLDSNQPQHF

v_call: TRBV18
j_call: TRBJ2-7
cdr3_aa: CASSGTGTSEQYF

v_call: TRBV30
j_call: TRBJ2-5
cdr3_aa: CAWKLGQETQYF

v_call: TRBV5-5
j_call: TRBJ2-2
cdr3_aa: CASSLWGATGELFF

v_call: TRBV29-1
j_call: TRBJ1-1
cdr3_aa: CSVAFENTEAFF

v_call: TRBV2
j_call: TRBJ1-5
cdr3_aa: CASSVRQNNQPQHF

v_call: TRBV6-2/TRBV6-3
j_call: TRBJ2-7
cdr3_aa: CASSYSTSGSLYEQYF

v_call: TRBV7-2
j_call: TRBJ2-7
cdr3_aa: CASSLLAGGGNEQYF

v_call: TRBV10-3
j_call: TRBJ1-3
cdr3_aa: CAISESPIRKSGNTIYF

v_call: TRBV7-9
j_call: TRBJ2-5
cdr3_aa: CASSSPPPTGHGQYF